Listed below are T cell receptor beta chains from one sample, sequenced in a study of T cell responses to AZD1222 COVID-19 vaccine. The method was immunoSEQ multiplex PCR; TCRdb's version includes in-frame clones alone and lacks a portion of them. The data show about 110,000 clones, about nine tenths seen once. Sequenced material: peripheral blood, taken on day 0 of AZD1222 vaccination. The receptors originated from an adult in good health. Both conserved end residues are trimmed from each CDR3. D genes are given only for firm matches.

cdr3_aa	d_call	j_call	v_call
ASSPPDTHEQY	.	TRBJ2-7	TRBV28
ASSPRQLYEQY	.	TRBJ2-7	TRBV18
ASTELDREVGYT	TRBD1	TRBJ1-2	TRBV5-1
ASSLANTSGKF	TRBD2	TRBJ2-1	TRBV7-2
ASIFHAGSGELF	.	TRBJ2-2	TRBV13
ASSEIGTTNEKLF	.	TRBJ1-4	TRBV2
ASSLLGIRTSSSGNTIY	.	TRBJ1-3	TRBV11-2
ASSLGQLNTGELF	.	TRBJ2-2	TRBV5-1
ASSIDRANTGELF	.	TRBJ2-2	TRBV19
ASSVGRGYNEQF	TRBD2	TRBJ2-1	TRBV3-1/TRBV3-2
ASREGEANEKLF	.	TRBJ1-4	TRBV6-5
ASSYGQGQLF	TRBD1	TRBJ1-4	TRBV6-5
SARASAQY	.	TRBJ2-5	TRBV20-1
ASSVAGGVNGELF	TRBD2	TRBJ2-2	TRBV9
ATSRNHREAF	.	TRBJ1-1	TRBV15
ASSQDLGSWKLF	.	TRBJ1-4	TRBV14
ASGRGDRDYEQY	TRBD1	TRBJ2-7	TRBV7-9
AWTGIEAAT	.	TRBJ1-2	TRBV30
AWSSGADTEAF	.	TRBJ1-1	TRBV30
ASSARVWEQF	.	TRBJ2-1	TRBV28
ASGLALQGDTQY	TRBD1	TRBJ2-3	TRBV12-5
ASSLRTASGNTIY	.	TRBJ1-3	TRBV5-6
ASSPKEVDTEAF	.	TRBJ1-1	TRBV5-4
ASSLRGGYGYT	.	TRBJ1-2	TRBV12-3/TRBV12-4
ASSSLAGLGNEQF	TRBD2	TRBJ2-1	TRBV5-4
ASATGSGTDTQY	.	TRBJ2-3	TRBV19
ASTRDTPYEQY	.	TRBJ2-7	TRBV28